This T cell receptor beta chain was identified during a study of pediatric ulcerative colitis. Assay used: immunoSEQ multiplex PCR; TCRdb lists only in-frame clones, some missing. Of 30,000 to 45,000 clones listed, roughly 85% are singletons. The germline V gene encodes CDR1 SGHTA and CDR2 FQGNSA. The trim removed 5 bases at V and 6 bases at J, leaving 7 bases unmatched. The CDR3 consists of 14 residues. The rearrangement links TRBV7-2 to TRBJ2-3; 8 nucleotides line up with TRBD1. What was sequenced was blood. The clonotype was recovered from a girl under 18 with moderate ulcerative colitis. The CDR3: CASSPGGARDTQYF. CDR3 DNA: TGTGCCAGCAGCCCAGGGGGCGCTAGGGATACGCAGTATTTT.